Below are 20 T cell receptor beta chains sequenced from a single sample in a study of cytomegalovirus exposure and HLA in healthy donors. With 60 Vbeta and 13 Jbeta primers, the PCR was carried out. The table came from immunoSEQ multiplex PCR; TCRdb's copy has only in-frame clones and leaves some out. The listing records approximately 120,000 clones. Material for sequencing was PBMCs. The source of these receptors is a man in his forties in good health and CMV-seronegative.

The chain joins TRBV7-8 to TRBJ2-7, with 14 bases that match TRBD2. CDR1 and CDR2 (germline): SGHVS, FQNEAQ. J gave up 4 bases and V 5 bases, and 7 bases lay outside the gene matches. The CDR3 has 16 amino acids. CDR3 sequence reads: CASSIQTSGRAYEQYF. The CDR3 nucleotides are TGTGCCAGCAGCATTCAGACTAGCGGGAGGGCGTACGAGCAGTACTTC.

This chain uses TRBV4-1 with TRBJ1-1; 8 bases are shared with TRBD1. CDR1 MGHRA and CDR2 YSYEKL come from the germline V gene. The CDR3 length is 16 residues. The V gene end was trimmed by 0 bases and the J gene end by 1 base; junction bases not matched to a gene: 4. This CDR3 is CASSQDWGQENTEAFF. CDR3 in DNA: TGCGCCAGCAGCCAAGATTGGGGACAGGAGAACACTGAAGCTTTCTTT.

The rearrangement uses TRBV7-9 and TRBJ1-5, with 8 bases aligning to TRBD1. Germline V CDR1 and CDR2: SEHNR, FQNEAQ (reference sequence). The V and J ends lost 0 bases and 7 bases, in that order; junction bases with no gene match: 8. The CDR3 spans 16 residues. CDR3 region: CASSLAPGQDYQPQHF. CDR3 in DNA: TGTGCCAGCAGCTTAGCCCCGGGACAGGATTACCAGCCCCAGCATTTT.

V usage is TRBV5-4 and J usage is TRBJ2-5, with TRBD1 identical over 7 bases. CDR3 length: 13 residues. Per the germline V gene, CDR1 is SGHNT and CDR2 is YYREEE (reference sequence). J gave up 5 bases and V 4 bases, and 5 bases lay outside the gene matches. The CDR3 DNA is TGTGCCAGCAGCCGCAACAGGGGCGAGACCCAGTACTTC. Encoded protein: CASSRNRGETQYF.

The genes are TRBV7-8 and TRBJ1-2; the D is unclear. Germline V CDR1 and CDR2: SGHVS, FQNEAQ. CDR3 length equals 15 residues. V lost 0 bases to trimming and J lost 6 bases, with 14 bases between them. Here the CDR3 reads CASSLASGFRHGYTF. The CDR3 nucleotides read TGTGCCAGCAGCTTAGCCTCGGGATTTAGGCATGGCTACACCTTC.

This sequence joins TRBV7-9 and TRBJ2-5; 8 nucleotides agree with TRBD2. The J segment lost 4 bases and the V segment lost 1 base, leaving 5 bases of the junction unmatched. Germline V gene lookup returns CDR1 SEHNR and CDR2 FQNEAQ (reference sequence). CDR3 length equals 15 residues. The DNA of the CDR3 is TGTGCCAGCAGCTTAGTCGTCCTAGCGGGAGAGACCCAGTACTTC. Its translation: CASSLVVLAGETQYF. Full variable domain (remainder filled in from reference TRBV7-9 and TRBJ2-5): DTGVSQNPRHKITKRGQNVTFRCDPISEHNRLYWYRQTLGQGPEFLTYFQNEAQLEKSRLLSDRFSAERPKGSFSTLEIQRTEQGDSAMYLCASSLVVLAGETQYFGPGTRLLVL.

Written as DNA, the CDR3 is TGCGCCAGCAGCGCCGGACAGGGGGGGGATTTTGAAGCTTTCTTT. This encodes CASSAGQGGDFEAFF. The genes are TRBV5-1 and TRBJ1-1; 10 positions match TRBD1. Germline CDR1 and CDR2: SGHRS and YFSETQ. V lost 4 bases to trimming and J lost 7 bases; unmatched junction nucleotides: 10. The CDR3 is made up of 15 amino acids.

V usage is TRBV11-1 and J usage is TRBJ2-3; D is ambiguous. Germline assignment: CDR1 SGHAT and CDR2 FQDESV (reference sequence). The CDR3 consists of 17 residues. Trimming left V 5 bases short and J 4 bases short, with 22 bases between. The CDR3 reads CASSPSVGRAEADTQYF. CDR3 sequence (DNA): TGTGCCAGCAGCCCGAGTGTCGGCCGCGCCGAGGCAGATACGCAGTATTTT.

The rearrangement links TRBV4-3 to TRBJ2-2; possibly TRBD2 for D (6 bases). Per the germline V gene, CDR1 is LGHNA and CDR2 is YSLEER. This CDR3 spans 15 amino acids. The germline V and J ends were trimmed by 2 bases and 2 bases, with 9 bases remaining between them. The CDR3 DNA is TGCGCCAGCAGCCAAACTAGCCAAAACACCGGGGAGCTGTTTTTT. Encoded protein: CASSQTSQNTGELFF.

The V gene is TRBV5-4, the J gene TRBJ2-1; possible D gene TRBD2, 6 bases. CDR3 length equals 15 residues. CDR1 SGHNT and CDR2 YYREEE come from the germline V gene (reference sequence). V was clipped by 4 bases and J by 4 bases, with 15 bases between them. CDR3 in amino acids: CASSKGVEGYNEQFF. For the CDR3, the DNA is TGTGCCAGCAGCAAAGGGGTGGAGGGTTACAATGAGCAGTTCTTC.

The chain joins TRBV7-6 to TRBJ1-4; 9 bases align to TRBD1. The germline V gene has CDR1 SGHVS and CDR2 FNYEAQ. With V trimmed by 5 bases and J by 7 bases, 11 bases remained unmatched. This CDR3 region has 16 residues. The CDR3 DNA reads TGTGCCAGCAGCCTCCGACGGGGACAGGGTGGTGAAAAACTGTTTTTT. This sequence encodes CASSLRRGQGGEKLFF.

The chain carries TRBV29-1 and TRBJ2-3; D perhaps matches TRBD2 (5 bases). The germline V gene has CDR1 SQVTM and CDR2 ANQGSEA. The CDR3 has 13 amino acids. The ends were cut back, 8 bases at V and 3 bases at J, with 15 bases in the middle. The CDR3 sequence is CSLPGSLTDTQYF. CDR3 nucleotides: TGCAGCTTACCGGGGAGTTTGACAGATACGCAGTATTTT.

This chain joins TRBV5-1 and TRBJ2-1, with D possibly TRBD2 on 6 matching bases. The CDR3 length is 15 residues. Deletions cut 0 bases from V and 3 bases from J, with 10 bases between. In germline, CDR1 is SGHRS, CDR2 YFSETQ. CDR3 DNA: TGCGCCAGCAGCTTGGCCGGGAGTCGCTACAATGAGCAGTTCTTC. Amino acid sequence: CASSLAGSRYNEQFF.

The genes are TRBV29-1 and TRBJ1-1, with a tentative D call TRBD1 (5 bases). V shed 7 bases and J shed 4 bases, with 16 bases lying between them. The CDR3 consists of 13 residues. The germline V gene has CDR1 SQVTM and CDR2 ANQGSEA. CDR3 amino acids: CSARVGGGTEAFF. The CDR3 DNA sequence: TGCAGCGCCCGAGTGGGCGGGGGCACTGAAGCTTTCTTT.

The rearrangement joins TRBV7-2 to TRBJ1-2, with 7 bases identical to TRBD1. The junction had 4 bases not matched to a gene; V was cut back by 5 bases and J by 1 base. Germline V gene data show CDR1 as SGHTA and CDR2 as FQGNSA. CDR3 length: 14 amino acids. CDR3 DNA: TGTGCCAGCAGCGGGGGACAGCTTAACTATGGCTACACCTTC. It translates to CASSGGQLNYGYTF.

The chain carries TRBV7-9 and TRBJ1-2; the D is unclear. From germline, CDR1 is SEHNR and CDR2 FQNEAQ (reference sequence). V lost 1 base, J lost 0 bases, and 9 bases lay in between. The length of the CDR3 is 15 residues. CDR3 protein: CASSLDGVTNYGYTF. The CDR3 DNA sequence: TGTGCCAGCAGCTTAGACGGGGTCACTAACTATGGCTACACCTTC. Variable domain in full (rest from reference TRBV7-9 and TRBJ1-2): DTGVSQNPRHKITKRGQNVTFRCDPISEHNRLYWYRQTLGQGPEFLTYFQNEAQLEKSRLLSDRFSAERPKGSFSTLEIQRTEQGDSAMYLCASSLDGVTNYGYTFGSGTRLTVV.

The DNA of the CDR3 is TGTGCCAGCGGAATACAGGGACTAAATTCACCCCTCCACTTT. This sequence encodes CASGIQGLNSPLHF. This sequence joins TRBV27 and TRBJ1-6; the D gene is possibly TRBD1 (6 bases). The CDR3 is 14 residues long. Trimming took 8 bases from V and 7 from J, leaving 15 bases between them. Looked up from germline, CDR1 is MNHEY and CDR2 is SMNVEV (reference sequence).

As concerns this clone: At one boundary the junction diverges from the germline segment, which might be a read error. V is TRBV10-1 and J is TRBJ1-5, with D possibly TRBD1 on 6 matching bases. The germline V gene has CDR1 WNHNN and CDR2 SYGVQD (reference sequence). The CDR3 sequence is 14 residues long. The CDR3 DNA reads TGCGCCGGCAGTGCCTCAGGGGGCAATCAGCCCCAGCATTTT. This encodes CAGSASGGNQPQHF.

As DNA, the CDR3 is TGCGCCAGCAGCGTCACTAGCGGTCCTGCCTACGAGCAGTACTTC. As protein: CASSVTSGPAYEQYF. The chain links TRBV5-1 to TRBJ2-7, with TRBD2 matching over 8 bases. The CDR3 runs to 15 residues. Germline V gene data show CDR1 as SGHRS and CDR2 as YFSETQ. J gave up 2 bases and V 4 bases, and 8 bases lay outside the gene matches.

The V gene is TRBV15, the J gene TRBJ2-7, with D possibly matching TRBD1 (5 bases). Trimming pared 5 bases from V and 2 bases from J, leaving 16 bases between. This CDR3 comprises 15 residues. The germline V gene has CDR1 LNHNV and CDR2 YYDKDF (reference sequence). The CDR3: CATSDRTRDPYEQYF. CDR3 coding DNA: TGTGCCACCAGCGATCGGACAAGGGATCCCTACGAGCAGTACTTC.